This T cell receptor (beta chain) was recovered during a study of vaccination effects on CD4 cells after COVID-19. Study results and caveats: Only a few convalescent patients and no early post-infection timepoints featured in the study.

Before any sequencing was done, the ViraFEST assay used viral peptide pools to expand antigen-specific CD4+ T cells. Researchers isolated CD4+ T cells once ten to eleven days of culture had elapsed. The vaccine given was either BNT162b2 or mRNA-1273, in two doses. Regarding this clone: Its antigen is not identified.

This table comes from immunoSEQ multiplex PCR, and its TCRdb copy is limited to in-frame clones, with some not included. The table shows fewer than 90,000 clones, with over 75% occurring only once. The CDR3 covers 15 residues. Trimming stripped 5 bases from V and 0 bases from J, with 11 bases between. In germline, CDR1 is SGHTA, CDR2 FQGNSA. The receptor was isolated from a human donor who received a COVID-19 vaccine. V and J are TRBV7-2 and TRBJ1-3; D ambiguous. The sample was CD4+ T cells from PBMCs cultured with HCoV-OC43 spike peptides, taken after COVID-19 vaccination. Subset given: HCoV-OC43 spike overlapping peptide pool stimulation. In DNA, the CDR3 is TGTGCCAGCAGCGCCCGGACCTCCTCTGGAAACACCATATATTTT. Its translation is CASSARTSSGNTIYF.